This passage covers 21 T cell receptor beta chains from one sample sequenced in a study of blood T cell repertoires in COVID-19. The method was immunoSEQ multiplex PCR; TCRdb's version includes in-frame clones alone and lacks a portion of them. The sample records about 210,000 clones, roughly 85% being singletons. The sample taken for sequencing was peripheral blood. All receptors come from a woman in her seventies with COVID-19, enrolled during active disease.

The chain carries TRBV6-4 and TRBJ2-3, with a weak D call TRBD2 (5 bases). The length of the CDR3 is 14 residues. The germline V gene encodes CDR1 MRHNA and CDR2 SNTAGT. V was trimmed by 3 bases and J by 1 base, leaving 8 bases between them. This chain's CDR3 is CASSESGRTDTQYF. The CDR3 region has the DNA TGTGCCAGCAGTGAAAGCGGACGCACAGATACGCAGTATTTT.

This chain links TRBV15 with TRBJ1-5; 8 bases are a match to TRBD1. The CDR3 runs 15 residues. CDR1 is LNHNV, CDR2 YYDKDF, per germline (reference sequence). Trimming took 0 bases from V and 9 from J; bases not matched to a gene: 7. CDR3 residues: CATSRDQGAGRPQHF. For the CDR3, the DNA is TGTGCCACCAGCAGAGATCAGGGGGCAGGGAGGCCCCAGCATTTT.

This chain uses TRBV6-2 or TRBV6-3 with TRBJ2-2; TRBD1 agrees at 9 bases. Trimming at V came to 4 bases and at J to 0 bases, leaving 3 bases not matched to a gene. The CDR3 is 16 amino acids. The V gene's germline CDR1 is MNHEY and CDR2 SVGEGT. The DNA of the CDR3 is TGTGCCAGCAGTTGGGACAGGGCCTCGAACACCGGGGAGCTGTTTTTT. Its protein product is CASSWDRASNTGELFF.

The chain employs TRBV12-5 and TRBJ2-5; 10 positions match TRBD2. Germline V gives CDR1 LGHNT, CDR2 FRNRAP. The CDR3 sequence is 12 residues long. The CDR3, as DNA: TGTGCCGTAGCGGGGGGTGGAGAGACCCAGTACTTC. This gives the protein CAVAGGGETQYF.

The chain carries TRBV19 and TRBJ1-3; 8 bases are shared with TRBD1. Unmatched junction bases numbered 7, after V lost 7 bases and J lost 5 bases. Per germline, CDR1 LNHDA and CDR2 SQIVND (reference sequence). The CDR3 consists of 14 residues. The CDR3 protein is CASTGGEFRNTIYF. The DNA of the CDR3 is TGTGCCAGTACAGGGGGCGAGTTCCGAAACACCATATATTTT.

The chain recombines TRBV7-3 with TRBJ1-2; possibly TRBD1 for D (5 bases). V was cut by 5 bases and J by 6 bases, with 16 bases left in between. CDR1 is SGHTA and CDR2 is FQGTGA in the germline V gene. The CDR3 extends over 14 amino acids. The CDR3 spells CASSPAGGRDGYTF. The CDR3 bases are TGTGCCAGCAGCCCCGCCGGGGGTAGGGATGGCTACACCTTC.

The genes are TRBV4-2 and TRBJ2-5, with TRBD2 as a possible D gene (5 bases). The germline gives CDR1 LGHNA, CDR2 YNFKEQ. V gave up 1 base and J gave up 2 bases, with 8 bases separating them. The CDR3 runs to 14 residues. The CDR3 loop reads CASSQGTGQETQYF. The CDR3 bases are TGTGCCAGCAGCCAAGGGACGGGGCAAGAGACCCAGTACTTC.

J is TRBJ1-1 and V is TRBV21-1; the D segment call TRBD1 is taken from the table without a DNA check. TRBV21-1 is deemed a pseudogene. The CDR3 extends over 13 amino acids. The CDR3 protein is CASNPTAGTEAFF. Here the CDR3 DNA reads TGTGCCAGCAACCCGACAGCCGGAACTGAAGCTTTCTTT.

In its sample, this clone was seen once. The chain has TRBV30 and TRBJ1-4; D is unresolved. The germline gives CDR1 GTSNPN, CDR2 SVGIG (reference sequence). V shed 3 bases and J shed 7 bases, with 12 bases lying between them. The CDR3 is 13 residues long. The CDR3 DNA is TGTGCCTGGAGCGGCGGCGATGGTGAAAAACTGTTTTTT. It codes for CAWSGGDGEKLFF.

The V call is TRBV4-1, the J call TRBJ1-1; TRBD1 might be the D (5 bases). Between the trimmed V and J ends, which lost 5 bases and 1 base, there was a span of 11 bases. The germline V gene encodes CDR1 MGHRA and CDR2 YSYEKL. The CDR3 totals 14 residues. CDR3 region: CASSTGHRNTEAFF. The DNA of the CDR3 is TGCGCCAGCAGCACCGGACACCGGAACACTGAAGCTTTCTTT.

The chain is built from TRBV12-3 or TRBV12-4 and TRBJ1-4, with D maybe TRBD1 (5 bases). V lost 7 bases, J lost 10 bases, and 10 bases lay in between. There are 11 residues in the CDR3. CDR3 nucleotides: TGTGCCAGCACCCCGGGGGGAAAACTGTTTTTT. Its translation is CASTPGGKLFF.

The V gene is TRBV3-1 (or the pseudogene TRBV3-2), the J gene TRBJ2-7; D is unclear. The ends were cut back, 1 base at V and 6 bases at J, with 13 bases in the middle. This CDR3 is built from 14 residues. Looked up from germline, CDR1 is LGHDT and CDR2 is YNNKEL (reference sequence). The CDR3 spells CASSQGAGGTEQYF. The CDR3 nucleotides read TGTGCCAGCAGCCAAGGAGCTGGCGGAACCGAGCAGTACTTC.

The chain employs TRBV10-3 and TRBJ2-1; D might be TRBD2 (6 bases). V gave up 0 bases and J gave up 7 bases, with 13 bases separating them. Germline CDR1 reads ENHRY; CDR2 reads SYGVKD. This CDR3 has 15 residues. The DNA for the CDR3 is TGTGCCATCAGTGAGTCGAGTAGCGGCAAGAATGAGCAGTTCTTC. Protein product: CAISESSSGKNEQFF.

This clone was found a few times. The DNA for the CDR3 is TGTGCCATCAGTGAGTCCGTCACTGAAGCTTTCTTT. This codes for CAISESVTEAFF. The rearrangement joins TRBV10-3 to TRBJ1-1; D not certain. The CDR3 spans 12 residues. V gave up 0 bases and J gave up 4 bases, with 3 bases separating them. CDR1 and CDR2 (germline): ENHRY, SYGVKD.

The V gene is TRBV11-2, the J gene TRBJ2-7, with TRBD2 matching 14 bases. The J segment lost 2 bases and the V segment lost 4 bases, leaving 10 bases of the junction unmatched. CDR1 and CDR2 (germline): SGHAT, FQNNGV. CDR3 length equals 18 residues. The CDR3 bases are TGTGCCAGCAGCTCCCCGGGACTAGCGGGAGAGCTACCCTACGAGCAGTACTTC. Its translation is CASSSPGLAGELPYEQYF.

V gene TRBV29-1 combines with J gene TRBJ2-5, with TRBD2 matching 8 bases. Germline V gives CDR1 SQVTM, CDR2 ANQGSEA. J lost 1 base, V lost 8 bases, and 6 bases had no gene match. This CDR3 region has 13 residues. The CDR3 is CSTIAGFQETQYF. The CDR3 nucleotides read TGCAGCACTATAGCGGGGTTCCAAGAGACCCAGTACTTC.

This clone was seen only once. The V and J genes are TRBV5-1 and TRBJ2-1; the D gene is possibly TRBD1 (6 bases). Trimming cost V 2 bases and J 0 bases, with 12 bases left between them. This CDR3 region has 16 residues. The germline V gene has CDR1 SGHRS and CDR2 YFSETQ. The CDR3 protein is CASSLITGSSYNEQFF. In nucleotides, the CDR3 is TGCGCCAGCAGCTTAATTACAGGGAGCTCCTACAATGAGCAGTTCTTC.

The gene calls are TRBV6-5 and TRBJ2-5; D not resolved. The CDR3 spans 14 residues. The germline CDR1 and CDR2 sequences are MNHEY and SVGAGI. V lost 5 bases and J 5 bases, leaving 15 bases between the germline ends. This CDR3 reads CASSPPGIIETQYF. The CDR3 DNA follows: TGTGCCAGCAGTCCGCCGGGTATTATTGAGACCCAGTACTTC.

The V gene is TRBV6-2 or TRBV6-3, the J gene TRBJ1-4; D ambiguous. Trimming cost V 6 bases and J 0 bases, with 14 bases left between them. The CDR3 runs 16 residues. Germline CDR1 MNHEY, CDR2 SVGEGT. The CDR3 nucleotides read TGTGCCAGCAGCCACAGAATATCGACAACTAATGAAAAACTGTTTTTT. Its protein product is CASSHRISTTNEKLFF.

The J gene is TRBJ2-7, the V gene TRBV2, with TRBD2 identical over 9 bases. V trimming: 1 base; J trimming: 3 bases; junction bases outside the gene matches: 1. There are 14 residues in the CDR3. Germline CDR1 is SNHLY and CDR2 is FYNNEI. The CDR3 protein is CASSEVAGVYEQYF. CDR3 nucleotide sequence: TGTGCCAGCAGTGAAGTAGCGGGAGTCTACGAGCAGTACTTC.

This clone was recorded a few times. V usage is TRBV9 and J usage is TRBJ1-2; D is unclear. V shed 4 bases and J shed 3 bases, with 16 bases lying between them. The CDR3 spans 15 residues. The V gene's germline CDR1 is SGDLS and CDR2 YYNGEE. CDR3 amino acids: CASSRRDVGDYGYTF. The DNA for the CDR3 is TGTGCCAGCAGCCGACGCGACGTGGGAGACTATGGCTACACCTTC.